These 19 T cell receptor beta chains share one sample of origin, sequenced in a study of T cell clones after liver transplantation. Assay used: immunoSEQ multiplex PCR; TCRdb lists only in-frame clones, some missing. The sample carries more than 95,000 clones, under 90% recorded once. The source material was CD4+ T cells from blood, sampled approximately 43 months after liver transplant. The origin of the receptors is a human patient who received a liver transplant. Some of the T cells may derive from the graft donor.

The chain uses TRBV5-1 and TRBJ2-3; tentatively, D is TRBD2 (6 bases). The CDR3 is 13 residues long. Trimming removed 3 bases from V and 4 bases from J, with 9 bases in between. Germline V CDR1 and CDR2: SGHRS, YFSETQ. CDR3 in amino acids: CASSSEGSDTQYF. The CDR3 coding sequence is TGCGCCAGCAGCTCGGAGGGGTCAGATACGCAGTATTTT.

This chain links TRBV4-2 with TRBJ1-5; 7 bases agree with TRBD1. J was trimmed by 5 bases and V by 4 bases; bases with no gene match: 8. Germline V CDR1 and CDR2: LGHNA, YNFKEQ. This CDR3 region has 15 residues. CDR3 sequence (DNA): TGTGCCAGCAGCCCATCGACAGGGACCGATCAGCCCCAGCATTTT. Amino acid sequence: CASSPSTGTDQPQHF.

J is TRBJ1-6 and V is TRBV7-9, with TRBD1 identical over 8 bases. This CDR3 has 14 residues. The germline CDR1 and CDR2 sequences are SEHNR and FQNEAQ (reference sequence). J lost 14 bases, V lost 3 bases, and 9 bases had no gene match. The CDR3 reads CASSFTGGVRSLHF. The DNA for the CDR3 is TGTGCCAGCAGCTTTACAGGGGGTGTTAGGTCCCTCCACTTT.

The gene calls are TRBV19 and TRBJ2-6; D possibly corresponds to TRBD1 (5 bases). The CDR3 loop spans 19 amino acids. Per the germline V gene, CDR1 is LNHDA and CDR2 is SQIVND (reference sequence). Trimming took off 1 base at V and 4 bases at J, with 20 bases between the two ends. The CDR3 coding sequence is TGTGCCAGTAGTATAGCAGTAGCAGGGTCCCTGGGAGGGGCCAACGTCCTGACTTTC. This encodes CASSIAVAGSLGGANVLTF. The full variable domain, in which reference TRBV19 and TRBJ2-6 provide the parts outside the CDR3, is DGGITQSPKYLFRKEGQNVTLSCEQNLNHDAMYWYRQDPGQGLRLIYYSQIVNDFQKGDIAEGYSVSREKKESFPLTVTSAQKNPTAFYLCASSIAVAGSLGGANVLTFGAGSRLTVL.

The CDR3 region is CASAGTKANEKLFF. DNA for the CDR3: TGTGCCAGCGCAGGGACTAAGGCTAATGAAAAACTGTTTTTT. V usage is TRBV6-5 and J usage is TRBJ1-4, with D perhaps TRBD1 (5 bases). V gave up 8 bases and J gave up 3 bases, with 13 bases separating them. The germline V gene encodes CDR1 MNHEY and CDR2 SVGAGI. The length of the CDR3 is 14 residues.

V usage is TRBV19 and J usage is TRBJ1-2; no reliable D call. With 7 bases removed from V and 0 bases from J, the gap between germline ends came to 9 bases. CDR1 and CDR2 (germline): LNHDA, SQIVND (reference sequence). The CDR3 has 13 amino acids. In DNA, the CDR3 is TGTGCCAGTAAAGACATATCTAACTATGGCTACACCTTC. It yields the protein CASKDISNYGYTF. Drawing the rest from reference TRBV19 and TRBJ1-2, the complete variable domain is DGGITQSPKYLFRKEGQNVTLSCEQNLNHDAMYWYRQDPGQGLRLIYYSQIVNDFQKGDIAEGYSVSREKKESFPLTVTSAQKNPTAFYLCASKDISNYGYTFGSGTRLTVV.

This clone came up a few times. This chain connects TRBV15 to TRBJ2-5; the D gene is possibly TRBD2 (5 bases). Germline loops: CDR1 LNHNV, CDR2 YYDKDF (reference sequence). The V end lost 4 bases, the J end lost 3 bases, and 9 bases lay between the germline ends. The CDR3 runs 13 residues. Here the CDR3 DNA reads TGTGCCACCAGCACGGGATATGAAGAGACCCAGTACTTC. Its protein is CATSTGYEETQYF.

This sequence joins TRBV12-5 and TRBJ2-7, with D hard to call. Trimming took off 2 bases at V and 0 bases at J, with 8 bases between the two ends. CDR1 LGHNT and CDR2 FRNRAP come from the germline V gene. This CDR3 has 14 residues. CDR3 residues: CASGLNPSSYEQYF. The CDR3 DNA reads as TGTGCTAGTGGTTTGAACCCCAGCTCCTACGAGCAGTACTTC.

The chain combines TRBV6-1 with TRBJ1-4; no reliable D call. Germline values: CDR1 MNHNS, CDR2 SASEGT. The V and J ends lost 2 bases and 11 bases respectively, with 15 bases between them. CDR3 size: 14 residues. CDR3 sequence: CASSESLPRTKLFF. DNA of the CDR3: TGTGCCAGCAGTGAATCCCTGCCCCGGACTAAACTGTTTTTT.

The rearrangement joins TRBV5-8 to TRBJ1-5, with D possibly TRBD1 on 5 matching bases. Trimming pared 6 bases from V and 4 bases from J, leaving 23 bases between. Germline CDR1 and CDR2: SGHTS and YDEGEE. The CDR3 has 17 residues. This CDR3 reads CASNPLGLQSKNQPQHF. Here the CDR3 DNA reads TGTGCCAGCAACCCCTTGGGACTACAGAGTAAAAATCAGCCCCAGCATTTT.

In this sample, this clone turned up once. The chain links TRBV5-4 to TRBJ1-1; D is possibly TRBD1 (6 bases). Germline CDR1 SGHNT, CDR2 YYREEE (reference sequence). Trimming stripped 4 bases from V and 7 bases from J, with 17 bases between. The CDR3 is 14 amino acids. CDR3 residues: CASSGGGLGFEAFF. DNA of the CDR3: TGTGCCAGCAGCGGCGGGGGGCTTGGGTTTGAAGCTTTCTTT.

This chain uses TRBV7-3 with TRBJ2-1; TRBD1 might be the D (6 bases). The CDR3 covers 16 residues. Germline V lookup: CDR1 SGHTA, CDR2 FQGTGA. V lost 5 bases and J lost 0, with 14 bases in between. CDR3 sequence: CASSATGTLSYNEQFF. The CDR3 nucleotides read TGTGCCAGCAGCGCCACCGGGACACTCTCCTACAATGAGCAGTTCTTC.

The chain has TRBV7-6 and TRBJ1-6; no firm D call. The CDR3 loop spans 15 amino acids. Between the trimmed V and J ends, which lost 5 bases and 2 bases, there was a span of 10 bases. Looked up from germline, CDR1 is SGHVS and CDR2 is FNYEAQ. The CDR3 region is CASSPNGAYNSPLHF. The CDR3 nucleotides are TGTGCCAGCAGCCCCAACGGGGCCTATAATTCACCCCTCCACTTT.

This clone has just a few counts. J is TRBJ2-6 and V is TRBV7-9; the match to TRBD2 covers 10 bases. The CDR3 is made up of 18 amino acids. V shed 5 bases, J shed 0 bases, and the junction held 7 bases outside the gene matches. CDR1 SEHNR and CDR2 FQNEAQ come from the germline V gene (reference sequence). DNA of the CDR3: TGTGCCAGCAGCCTAACTAGCGGGGTGTCCTCTGGGGCCAACGTCCTGACTTTC. Protein product: CASSLTSGVSSGANVLTF.

The CDR3 spells CASSFGGDSNQPQHF. DNA of the CDR3: TGTGCCAGCAGTTTCGGTGGAGATAGCAATCAGCCCCAGCATTTT. This chain uses TRBV28 with TRBJ1-5; no firm D call. V was cut by 3 bases and J by 0 bases, with 9 bases left in between. The CDR3 loop spans 15 amino acids. Germline-derived CDR1 and CDR2 are MDHEN and SYDVKM.

The genes are TRBV11-2 and TRBJ2-5; D gene unclear. CDR3 length: 14 amino acids. The germline CDR1 and CDR2 sequences are SGHAT and FQNNGV. The V end was cut by 2 bases, the J end by 4 bases, with 11 bases between. CDR3 sequence reads: CASSLTPIAETQYF. The CDR3 nucleotides read TGTGCCAGCAGCTTAACTCCCATCGCAGAGACCCAGTACTTC.

As for this clone: This clone may be a read error of a much larger clone one base away. This rearrangement joins TRBV7-6 to TRBJ1-2, with TRBD1 as a possible D gene (5 bases). Looked up from germline, CDR1 is SGHVS and CDR2 is FNYEAQ. Between the trimmed V and J ends, which lost 1 base and 7 bases, there was a span of 7 bases. CDR3 length: 12 residues. CDR3 bases: TGTGCCAGCAGCTTAGTTGGGGGTGGCTACACCTTC. This translates into CASSLVGGGYTF.

This clone was detected only a few times. Written as DNA, the CDR3 is TGTGCCAGCAGTTGGACCGGGACAGGGGGCTATGGCTACACCTTC. This codes for CASSWTGTGGYGYTF. The J gene is TRBJ1-2, the V gene TRBV5-6; TRBD1 matches at 11 bases. Germline V gives CDR1 SGHDT, CDR2 YYEEEE. The V segment lost 5 bases and the J segment 4 bases; nucleotides outside the gene matches: 7. The CDR3 length is 15 residues. Based on the CDR3 plus reference TRBV5-6 and TRBJ1-2, the full variable domain is DAGVTQSPTHLIKTRGQQVTLRCSPKSGHDTVSWYQQALGQGPQFIFQYYEEEERQRGNFPDRFSGHQFPNYSSELNVNALLLGDSALYLCASSWTGTGGYGYTFGSGTRLTVV.

The rearrangement uses TRBV6-6 and TRBJ1-2; D call uncertain. Between the trimmed V and J ends, which lost 8 bases and 4 bases, there was a span of 14 bases. Germline loops: CDR1 MNHNY, CDR2 SVGAGI (reference sequence). The CDR3 loop spans 13 amino acids. In nucleotides, the CDR3 is TGTGCCAGCTCTTATGTAAGCCGCTATGGCTACACCTTC. Translation gives CASSYVSRYGYTF.